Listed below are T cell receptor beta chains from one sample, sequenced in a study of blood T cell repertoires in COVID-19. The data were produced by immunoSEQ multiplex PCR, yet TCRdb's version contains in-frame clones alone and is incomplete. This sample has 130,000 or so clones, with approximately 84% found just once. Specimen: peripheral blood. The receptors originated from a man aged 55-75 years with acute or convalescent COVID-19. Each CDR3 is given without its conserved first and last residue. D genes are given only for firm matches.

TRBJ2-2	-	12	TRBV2	ASSADSNTGELF
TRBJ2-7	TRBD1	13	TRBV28	ASSLEGTGLYEQY
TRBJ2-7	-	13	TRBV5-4	ASSLGAGQGYEQY
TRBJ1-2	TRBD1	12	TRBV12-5	ASGFNGQAGDYT
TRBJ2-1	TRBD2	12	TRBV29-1	SVLTSGGYNEQF
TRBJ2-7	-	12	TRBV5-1	ASSRTVNSYEQY
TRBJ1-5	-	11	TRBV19	ASGAGPDQPQH
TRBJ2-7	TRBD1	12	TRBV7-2	ASSMGQGAYEQY
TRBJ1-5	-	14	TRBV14	ASSAAGGISNQPQH
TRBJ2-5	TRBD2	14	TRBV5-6	ASSPGLAGGSETQY